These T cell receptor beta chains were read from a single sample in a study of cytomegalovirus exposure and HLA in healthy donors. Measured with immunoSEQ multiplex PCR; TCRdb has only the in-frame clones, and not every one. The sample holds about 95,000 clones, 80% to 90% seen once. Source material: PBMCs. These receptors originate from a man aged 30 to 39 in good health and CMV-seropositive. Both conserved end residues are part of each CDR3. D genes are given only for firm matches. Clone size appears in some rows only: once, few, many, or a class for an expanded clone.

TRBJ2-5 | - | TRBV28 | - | CASSLWEGQETQYF | TGTGCCAGCAGTTTATGGGAGGGGCAAGAGACCCAGTACTTC
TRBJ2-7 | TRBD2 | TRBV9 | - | CASSAGLSGRSYEQYF | TGTGCCAGCAGCGCAGGGCTTAGCGGGAGGTCCTACGAGCAGTACTTC
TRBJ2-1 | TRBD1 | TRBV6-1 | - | CASRRDRVVNEQFF | TGTGCCAGCAGGAGGGACAGGGTGGTAAATGAGCAGTTCTTC
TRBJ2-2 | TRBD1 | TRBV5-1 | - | CASSSGGADTGELFF | TGCGCCAGCAGCTCAGGGGGCGCTGACACCGGGGAGCTGTTTTTT
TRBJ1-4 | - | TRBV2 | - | CASSPRSRGNNEKLFF | TGTGCCAGCAGTCCGAGATCCAGGGGCAATAATGAAAAACTGTTTTTT
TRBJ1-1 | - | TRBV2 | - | CASSEGLGPLSPEAFF | TGTGCCAGCAGTGAAGGACTGGGGCCCCTGAGCCCTGAAGCTTTCTTT
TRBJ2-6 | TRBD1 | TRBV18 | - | CASSPGGQGVGANVLTF | TGTGCCAGCTCACCAGGGGGACAGGGAGTTGGGGCCAACGTCCTGACTTTC
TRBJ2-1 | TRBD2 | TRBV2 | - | CASSPGGSSYNEQFF | TGTGCCAGCAGCCCCGGCGGGAGCTCCTACAATGAGCAGTTCTTC
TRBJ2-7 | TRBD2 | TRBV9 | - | CASSAEGLAGDYEQYF | TGTGCCAGCAGCGCGGAAGGACTAGCGGGAGATTACGAGCAGTACTTC
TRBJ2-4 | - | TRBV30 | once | CAWSVWGQNIQYF | TGTGCCTGGAGTGTTTGGGGGCAAAACATTCAGTACTTC
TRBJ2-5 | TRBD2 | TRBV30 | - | CAWSVGTSGRVETQYF | TGTGCCTGGAGTGTCGGGACTAGCGGGAGAGTGGAGACCCAGTACTTC
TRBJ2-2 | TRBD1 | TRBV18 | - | CASSPGTGGFTGELFF | TGTGCCAGCTCACCGGGGACAGGGGGATTCACCGGGGAGCTGTTTTTT
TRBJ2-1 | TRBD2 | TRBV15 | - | CATSRLAGGRLF | TGTGCCACCAGCAGATTAGCGGGAGGGCGGCTCTTC
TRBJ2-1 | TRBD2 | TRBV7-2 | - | CASSLGTSGGNEQFF | TGTGCCAGCAGCTTAGGGACTAGCGGCGGTAATGAGCAGTTCTTC
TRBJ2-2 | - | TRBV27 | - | CASSFGGGGELFF | TGTGCCAGCAGTTTCGGAGGTGGCGGGGAGCTGTTTTTT
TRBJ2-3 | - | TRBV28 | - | CASSLAGGNRGNTQYF | TGTGCCAGCAGTTTAGCGGGCGGGAACCGCGGGAATACGCAGTATTTT
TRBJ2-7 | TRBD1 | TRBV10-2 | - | CASSYIQGASYEQYF | TGCGCCAGCAGTTACATACAGGGGGCATCGTACGAGCAGTACTTC
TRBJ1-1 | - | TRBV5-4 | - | CASSLADREAFF | TGTGCCAGCAGCTTGGCGGACAGAGAAGCTTTCTTT
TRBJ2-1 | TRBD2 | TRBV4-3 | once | CASSQLVSTSGSGNEQFF | TGCGCCAGCAGCCAACTAGTATCGACTAGCGGGAGCGGGAATGAGCAGTTCTTC
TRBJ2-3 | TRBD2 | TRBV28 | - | CASSSADGLAEDTDTQYF | TGTGCCAGCAGTTCAGCCGACGGACTAGCGGAGGACACAGATACGCAGTATTTT
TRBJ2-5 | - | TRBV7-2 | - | CASSLLLEETQYF | TGTGCCAGCAGCTTACTTCTTGAAGAGACCCAGTACTTC
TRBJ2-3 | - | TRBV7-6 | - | CASSSYGPSSYTQYF | TGTGCCAGCAGCTCCTATGGCCCCTCTAGTTATACGCAGTATTTT
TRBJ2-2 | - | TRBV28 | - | CASSFPGHSNTGELFF | TGTGCCAGCAGTTTCCCGGGACATTCGAACACCGGGGAGCTGTTTTTT
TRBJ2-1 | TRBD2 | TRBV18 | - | CASSPMLAGGPNEQFF | TGTGCCAGCTCACCAATGTTAGCGGGAGGGCCTAATGAGCAGTTCTTC
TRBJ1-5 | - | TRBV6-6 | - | CASSFLQGNQPQHF | TGTGCCAGCAGTTTCCTACAGGGTAATCAGCCCCAGCATTTT
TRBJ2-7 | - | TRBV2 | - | CASSEGLYEQYF | TGTGCCAGCAGTGAAGGACTGTACGAGCAGTACTTC
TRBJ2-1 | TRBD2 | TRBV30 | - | CASYAGTSGPNEQFF | TGTGCCTCTTACGCCGGGACTAGCGGCCCCAATGAGCAGTTCTTC
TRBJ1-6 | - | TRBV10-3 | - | CAISESGGFNSPLHF | TGTGCCATCAGTGAGTCGGGAGGGTTTAATTCACCCCTCCACTTT
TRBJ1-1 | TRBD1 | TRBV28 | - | CASGELRGPDTEAFF | TGTGCCAGCGGAGAGCTTAGGGGGCCTGACACTGAAGCTTTCTTT
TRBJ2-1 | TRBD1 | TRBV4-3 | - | CASSQIRDRSYNEQFF | TGCGCCAGCAGCCAAATCCGGGACAGGAGCTACAATGAGCAGTTCTTC
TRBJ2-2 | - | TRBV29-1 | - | CSVEGDSLTGELFF | TGCAGCGTTGAAGGCGACAGCCTTACCGGGGAGCTGTTTTTT
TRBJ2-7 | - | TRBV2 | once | CASSEARGQGTTYEQYF | TGTGCCAGCAGTGAAGCGCGGGGGCAGGGCACCACCTACGAGCAGTACTTC
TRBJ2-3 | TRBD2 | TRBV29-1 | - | CSVAPSGRVSTDTQYF | TGCAGCGTTGCCCCTAGCGGGCGGGTTAGCACAGATACGCAGTATTTT
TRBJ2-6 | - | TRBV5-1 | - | CASSFGRGLSSGANVLTF | TGCGCCAGCAGCTTCGGCAGGGGCTTGTCCTCTGGGGCCAACGTCCTGACTTTC
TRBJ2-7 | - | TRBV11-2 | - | CASSLGGPFHEQYF | TGTGCCAGCAGCTTAGGGGGGCCCTTCCACGAGCAGTACTTC
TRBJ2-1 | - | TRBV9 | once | CASSPQAGWSDEQFF | TGTGCCAGCAGCCCACAGGCCGGTTGGTCCGATGAGCAGTTCTTC